The entry that follows covers one TCR beta chain sequence. Per the authors' pipeline: Estimation of nucleated cell counts relied on the amplification of reference gene primers. TCRdb keeps only in-frame clones here, not all; method: immunoSEQ multiplex PCR. Clonal size and the V and J genes are those of that table, whereas D and trimming came from the DNA. The sample contains 150,000 to 200,000 clones, over 70% of which appear only once. The data derive from a study of blood T cell repertoires in COVID-19. The overall study: Italy, Spain and the United States were the sources of the convalescent and acute COVID-19 samples.

Allocation to cohorts depended on clinical history reported by the participants. A PCR-confirmed or clinician-diagnosed COVID-19 case had contacted exposed participants within 2 weeks of entry. Germline assignment: CDR1 MDHEN and CDR2 SYDVKM. This CDR3 region has 15 residues. Trimming shortened V by 8 bases and J by 2 bases, and 19 bases separated the two germline ends. Sequencing input: PBMCs or T cells enriched from blood (not recorded which). This TCR was sampled from a man in his 70s who had been exposed to COVID-19. V and J are TRBV28 and TRBJ2-7, with TRBD2 as a possible D gene (6 bases). The CDR3, as DNA: TGTGCCAGCCTCTCCGGGGGTGCGGGACCCTACGAGCAGTACTTC. Its protein product is CASLSGGAGPYEQYF.